Listed below are T cell receptor beta chains from one sample, sequenced in a study of OX40 agonist ivuxolimab in advanced cancers. Sequencing was performed with immunoSEQ multiplex PCR; in TCRdb, only in-frame clones are kept and a portion is missing. The table records around 77,000 clones, roughly 78% of them present only once. The sample here was CD4+ or CD8+ T cells sorted from blood, taken in a trial of the OX40 agonist ivuxolimab. The receptors originated from an adult with an advanced solid tumor such as melanoma, head and neck, liver or kidney cancer. CDR3s include the opening cysteine and the closing phenylalanine or tryptophan. A D gene is named only where the DNA matches it firmly. Expanded clones get a size class; other rows say once, few or many, or leave the size out.

>TRBV11-3|TRBJ1-1|.|.
CASSKDGNTEAFF
>TRBV11-2|TRBJ2-3|.|.
CASSVPSTDTQYF
>TRBV5-4|TRBJ1-2|.|.
CASSSPGPYGYTF
>TRBV5-1|TRBJ2-7|TRBD2|once
CASSRTSTYEQYF
>TRBV18|TRBJ2-7|TRBD2|.
CASSPPGLGAPEQYF
>TRBV5-1|TRBJ2-7|.|.
CASSLGLDSGSYEQYF
>TRBV19|TRBJ1-5|.|.
CASSSDSRKHQHF
>TRBV6-5|TRBJ1-1|.|once
CASSKTASNTEAFF
>TRBV11-3|TRBJ2-5|.|few
CASSLGAEDLQETQYF
>TRBV6-1|TRBJ2-7|TRBD1|.
CASSDPEGTGTGNYEQYF
>TRBV10-3|TRBJ1-2|TRBD1|.
CAISSGQGRYTF
>TRBV5-4|TRBJ1-1|.|.
CASSLRQKNTEAFF
>TRBV4-2|TRBJ1-1|.|.
CASSQDRGNTEAFF
>TRBV5-1|TRBJ1-1|.|.
CASSLGSPTEAFF
>TRBV20-1|TRBJ2-7|.|.
CSARSAYEQYF
>TRBV21-1|TRBJ2-2|.|.
CASSTGSGELFF
>TRBV18|TRBJ1-6|.|.
CASSYTGPGNSPLHF
>TRBV28|TRBJ2-5|TRBD1|.
CASTGGQGQQETQYF
>TRBV9|TRBJ2-3|TRBD1|.
CASSKGTGARTDTQYF
>TRBV10-2|TRBJ2-1|.|.
CASSEGGGTAYNEQFF
>TRBV14|TRBJ2-1|.|.
CASSQTDWGDEQFF
>TRBV6-1|TRBJ2-2|TRBD2|.
CASSEVGGGVTGELFF
>TRBV7-6|TRBJ1-5|.|.
CASSSSGGRVQVPQHF
>TRBV28|TRBJ1-4|.|once
CASSLWGAANEKLFF
>TRBV18|TRBJ1-1|TRBD1|.
CASSPPGTGGSTEAFF
>TRBV19|TRBJ1-4|.|.
CASSMGGLNEKLFF
>TRBV6-6|TRBJ1-1|.|.
CASSTASQAFF
>TRBV6-6|TRBJ1-2|TRBD1|.
CASSSPDRGLGGYTF
>TRBV2|TRBJ1-4|TRBD1|few
CASRAGTATNEKLFF
>TRBV18|TRBJ2-1|TRBD2|.
CASSPSTGTSGANEQFF
>TRBV7-8|TRBJ2-7|.|.
CASSLLYEQYF
>TRBV7-2|TRBJ2-6|TRBD1|.
CASSLNRGISGANVLTF
>TRBV5-1|TRBJ1-1|.|.
CASSLAGSTEAFF
>TRBV7-2|TRBJ2-3|.|.
CASSRRDSYTDTQYF
>TRBV5-1|TRBJ2-6|.|.
CASRVGGANVLTF
>TRBV10-3|TRBJ1-5|.|few
CAISGVGDRNQPQHF
>TRBV2|TRBJ1-5|.|.
CASSRIGQTNQPQHF
>TRBV9|TRBJ1-2|.|.
CASSVGQTPFSYTF
>TRBV5-4|TRBJ2-2|.|.
CASSLGGGLNTGELFF
>TRBV19|TRBJ1-5|TRBD1|few
CASSIQAGQGTRVRPNQPQHF
>TRBV7-2|TRBJ2-5|.|.
CASSLGPQETQYF
>TRBV7-2|TRBJ2-1|TRBD1|.
CASGIRQGKNNEQFF
>TRBV10-2|TRBJ1-1|TRBD1|.
CASMDRGGGNTEAFF
>TRBV7-2|TRBJ1-5|.|.
CASSLDQVGNQPQHF
>TRBV5-1|TRBJ2-3|.|.
CASSLEAGDTDTQYF
>TRBV9|TRBJ1-1|.|.
CASSVAWGGFTEAFF
>TRBV5-1|TRBJ2-1|TRBD1|.
CASTTGGPYNEQFF
>TRBV6-6|TRBJ1-5|.|once
CASTERQPNQPQHF
>TRBV30|TRBJ2-7|.|.
CAWGFSSAYEQYF
>TRBV20-1|TRBJ2-7|.|.
CSAPRAYEQYF
>TRBV15|TRBJ1-2|.|.
CATSRGETGLGGYTF
>TRBV6-5|TRBJ2-7|.|.
CASSYSTDAYEQYF
>TRBV9|TRBJ1-2|TRBD1|.
CASRETGSDYGYTF
>TRBV6-1|TRBJ1-2|.|many
CASSEPLLENYGYTF